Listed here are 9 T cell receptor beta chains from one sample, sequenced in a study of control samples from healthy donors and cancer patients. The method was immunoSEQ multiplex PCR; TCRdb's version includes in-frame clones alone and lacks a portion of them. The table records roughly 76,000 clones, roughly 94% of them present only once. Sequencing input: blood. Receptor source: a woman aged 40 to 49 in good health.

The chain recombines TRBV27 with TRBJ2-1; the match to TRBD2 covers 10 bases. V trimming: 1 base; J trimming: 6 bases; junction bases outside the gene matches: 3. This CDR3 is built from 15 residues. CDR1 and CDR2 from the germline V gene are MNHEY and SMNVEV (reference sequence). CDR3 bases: TGTGCCAGCAGTTTATTAGCGGGAGGTGTCAATGAGCAGTTCTTC. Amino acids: CASSLLAGGVNEQFF.

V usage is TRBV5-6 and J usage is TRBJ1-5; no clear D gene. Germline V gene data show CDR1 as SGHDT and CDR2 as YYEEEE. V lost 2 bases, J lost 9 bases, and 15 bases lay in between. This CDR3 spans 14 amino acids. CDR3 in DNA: TGTGCCAGCAGCTTCACTCACTACCCCGGGCCCCAGCATTTT. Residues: CASSFTHYPGPQHF.

The DNA for the CDR3 is TGTGCCAGCAGCCAAGAGACTAGCATGGACGAGCAGTTCTTC. The encoded protein is CASSQETSMDEQFF. V usage is TRBV3-1 (or the pseudogene TRBV3-2) and J usage is TRBJ2-1; 7 nucleotides line up with TRBD2. V trimming: 0 bases; J trimming: 10 bases; junction bases outside the gene matches: 6. The CDR3 covers 14 residues. The germline V gene encodes CDR1 LGHDT and CDR2 YNNKEL (reference sequence).

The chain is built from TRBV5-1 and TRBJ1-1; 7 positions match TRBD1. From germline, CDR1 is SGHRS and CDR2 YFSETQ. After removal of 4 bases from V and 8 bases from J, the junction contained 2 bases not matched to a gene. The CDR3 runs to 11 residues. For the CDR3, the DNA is TGCGCCAGCAGCATACAGGGGGAAGCTTTCTTT. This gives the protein CASSIQGEAFF.

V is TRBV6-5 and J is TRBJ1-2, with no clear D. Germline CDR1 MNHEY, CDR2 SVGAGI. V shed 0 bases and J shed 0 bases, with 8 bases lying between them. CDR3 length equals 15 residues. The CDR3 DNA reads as TGTGCCAGCAGTTACTCGTGGGGAGCTAACTATGGCTACACCTTC. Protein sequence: CASSYSWGANYGYTF.

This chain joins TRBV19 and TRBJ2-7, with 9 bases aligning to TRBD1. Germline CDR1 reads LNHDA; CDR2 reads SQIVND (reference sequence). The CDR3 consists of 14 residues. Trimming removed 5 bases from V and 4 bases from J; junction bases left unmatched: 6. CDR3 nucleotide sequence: TGTGCCAGTAGTCTAACGACAGGGGGGTACGAGCAGTACTTC. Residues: CASSLTTGGYEQYF.

The CDR3 loop is CASSKDRGQSSGANVLTF. CDR3 coding DNA: TGTGCCAGTAGTAAGGACAGGGGGCAAAGCTCTGGGGCCAACGTCCTGACTTTC. This rearrangement joins TRBV19 to TRBJ2-6; 11 nucleotides match TRBD1. There are 18 residues in the CDR3. The V gene's germline CDR1 is LNHDA and CDR2 SQIVND (reference sequence). Germline trimming cut 4 bases from V and 0 bases from J; bases unmatched to any gene: 5. Full variable domain (remainder filled in from reference TRBV19 and TRBJ2-6): DGGITQSPKYLFRKEGQNVTLSCEQNLNHDAMYWYRQDPGQGLRLIYYSQIVNDFQKGDIAEGYSVSREKKESFPLTVTSAQKNPTAFYLCASSKDRGQSSGANVLTFGAGSRLTVL.

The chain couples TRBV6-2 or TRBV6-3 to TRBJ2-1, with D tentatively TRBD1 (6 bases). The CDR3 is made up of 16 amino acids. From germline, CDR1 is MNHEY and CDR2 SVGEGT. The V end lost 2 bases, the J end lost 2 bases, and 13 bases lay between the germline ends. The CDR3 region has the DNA TGTGCCAGCAGTTACACCGCGACAGGTACCTACAATGAGCAGTTCTTC. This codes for CASSYTATGTYNEQFF.

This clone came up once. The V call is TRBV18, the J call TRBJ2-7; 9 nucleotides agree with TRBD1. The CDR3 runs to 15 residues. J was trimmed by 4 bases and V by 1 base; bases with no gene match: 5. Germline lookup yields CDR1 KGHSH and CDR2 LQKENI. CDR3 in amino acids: CASSPQGQGIYEQYF. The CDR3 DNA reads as TGTGCCAGCTCACCACAGGGACAGGGAATTTACGAGCAGTACTTC.